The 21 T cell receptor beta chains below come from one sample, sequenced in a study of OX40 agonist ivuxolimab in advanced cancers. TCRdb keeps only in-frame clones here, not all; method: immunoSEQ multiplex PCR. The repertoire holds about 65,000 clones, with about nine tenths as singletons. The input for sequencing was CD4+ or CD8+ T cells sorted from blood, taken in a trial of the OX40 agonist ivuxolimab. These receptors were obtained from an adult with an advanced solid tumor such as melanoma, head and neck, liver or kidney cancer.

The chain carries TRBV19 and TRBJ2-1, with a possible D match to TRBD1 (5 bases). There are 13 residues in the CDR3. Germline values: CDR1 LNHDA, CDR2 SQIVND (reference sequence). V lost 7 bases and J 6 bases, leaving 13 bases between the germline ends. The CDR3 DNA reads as TGTGCCAGTAACCCAGGGTTGAGCAATGAGCAGTTCTTC. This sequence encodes CASNPGLSNEQFF.

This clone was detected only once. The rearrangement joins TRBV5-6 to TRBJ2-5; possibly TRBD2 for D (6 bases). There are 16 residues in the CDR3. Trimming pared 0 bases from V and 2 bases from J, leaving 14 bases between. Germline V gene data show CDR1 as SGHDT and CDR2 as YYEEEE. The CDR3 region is CASSLGRAGPQETQYF. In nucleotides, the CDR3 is TGTGCCAGCAGCTTGGGGAGGGCCGGGCCGCAAGAGACCCAGTACTTC.

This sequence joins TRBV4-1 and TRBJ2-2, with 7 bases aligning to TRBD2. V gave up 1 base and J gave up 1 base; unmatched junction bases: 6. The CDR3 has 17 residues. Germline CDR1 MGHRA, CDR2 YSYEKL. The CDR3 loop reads CASSQGGRGGNTGELFF. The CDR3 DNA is TGCGCCAGCAGCCAAGGGGGGAGGGGTGGGAACACCGGGGAGCTGTTTTTT.

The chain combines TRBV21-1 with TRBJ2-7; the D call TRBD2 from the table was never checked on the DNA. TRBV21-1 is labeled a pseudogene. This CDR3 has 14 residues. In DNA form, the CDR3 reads TGTGCCAGCCGGCCTAGGCCCGACTCCTACGAGCAGTACTTC. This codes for CASRPRPDSYEQYF.

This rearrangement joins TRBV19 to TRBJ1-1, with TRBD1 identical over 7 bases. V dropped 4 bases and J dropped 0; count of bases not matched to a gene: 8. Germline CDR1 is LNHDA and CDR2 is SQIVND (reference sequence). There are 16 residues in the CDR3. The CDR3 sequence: CASSTKNRGMNTEAFF. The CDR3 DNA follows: TGTGCCAGTAGTACCAAAAACAGGGGCATGAACACTGAAGCTTTCTTT.

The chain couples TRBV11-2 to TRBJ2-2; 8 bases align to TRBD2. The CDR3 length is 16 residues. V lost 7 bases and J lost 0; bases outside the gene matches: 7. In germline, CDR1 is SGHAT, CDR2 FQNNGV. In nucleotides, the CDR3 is TGTGCCAGCACCAGGCGGGGGGCTTCGAACACCGGGGAGCTGTTTTTT. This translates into CASTRRGASNTGELFF.

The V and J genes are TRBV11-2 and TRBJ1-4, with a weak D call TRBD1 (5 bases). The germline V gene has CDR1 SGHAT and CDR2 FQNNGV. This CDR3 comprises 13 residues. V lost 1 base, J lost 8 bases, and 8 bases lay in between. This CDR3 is CASSLAWGEKLFF. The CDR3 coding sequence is TGTGCCAGCAGCTTAGCGTGGGGGGAAAAACTGTTTTTT.

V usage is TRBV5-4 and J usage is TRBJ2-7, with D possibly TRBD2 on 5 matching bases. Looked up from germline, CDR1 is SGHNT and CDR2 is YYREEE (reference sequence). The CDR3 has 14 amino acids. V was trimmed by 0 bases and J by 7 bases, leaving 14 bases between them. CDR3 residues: CASSLAGGRREQYF. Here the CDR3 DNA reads TGTGCCAGCAGCTTGGCCGGAGGACGTCGGGAGCAGTACTTC.

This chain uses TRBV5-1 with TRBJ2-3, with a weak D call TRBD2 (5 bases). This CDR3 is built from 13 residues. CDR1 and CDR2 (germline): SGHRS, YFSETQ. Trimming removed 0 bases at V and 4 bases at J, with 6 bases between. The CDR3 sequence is CASSLAGSDTQYF. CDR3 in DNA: TGCGCCAGCAGCTTGGCGGGGTCAGATACGCAGTATTTT. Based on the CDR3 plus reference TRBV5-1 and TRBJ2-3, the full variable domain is KAGVTQTPRYLIKTRGQQVTLSCSPISGHRSVSWYQQTPGQGLQFLFEYFSETQRNKGNFPGRFSGRQFSNSRSEMNVSTLELGDSALYLCASSLAGSDTQYFGPGTRLTVL.

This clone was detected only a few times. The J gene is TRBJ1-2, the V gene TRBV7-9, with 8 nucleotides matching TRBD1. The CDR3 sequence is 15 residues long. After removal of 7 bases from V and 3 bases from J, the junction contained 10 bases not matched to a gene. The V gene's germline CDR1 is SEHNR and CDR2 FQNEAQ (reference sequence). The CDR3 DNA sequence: TGTGCCAGCATTCTGACAGGGGCACTGCACTATGGCTACACCTTC. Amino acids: CASILTGALHYGYTF.

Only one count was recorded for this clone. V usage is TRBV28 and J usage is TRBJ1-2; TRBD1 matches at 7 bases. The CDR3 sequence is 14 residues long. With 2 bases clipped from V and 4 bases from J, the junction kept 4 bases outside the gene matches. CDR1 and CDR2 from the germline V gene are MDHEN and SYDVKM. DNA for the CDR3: TGTGCCAGCAGTTTACGAGGGGGCGCCTATGGCTACACCTTC. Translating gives CASSLRGGAYGYTF.

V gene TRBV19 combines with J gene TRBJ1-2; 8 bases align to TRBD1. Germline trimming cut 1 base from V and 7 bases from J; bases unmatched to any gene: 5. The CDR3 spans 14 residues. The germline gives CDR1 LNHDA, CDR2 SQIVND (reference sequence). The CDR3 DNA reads TGTGCCAGTAGTATAGTCCTCGGACAGGGTGGCTACACCTTC. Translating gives CASSIVLGQGGYTF. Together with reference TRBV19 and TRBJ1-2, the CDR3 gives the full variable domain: DGGITQSPKYLFRKEGQNVTLSCEQNLNHDAMYWYRQDPGQGLRLIYYSQIVNDFQKGDIAEGYSVSREKKESFPLTVTSAQKNPTAFYLCASSIVLGQGGYTFGSGTRLTVV.

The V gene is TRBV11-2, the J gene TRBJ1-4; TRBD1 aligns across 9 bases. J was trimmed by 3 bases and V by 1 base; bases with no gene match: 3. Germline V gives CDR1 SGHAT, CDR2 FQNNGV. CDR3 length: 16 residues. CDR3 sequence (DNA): TGTGCCAGCAGCTTAGGCTACAGGGGGCCTAATGAAAAACTGTTTTTT. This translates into CASSLGYRGPNEKLFF.

Here the CDR3 reads CASSSDGLVGYNEQFF. CDR3 in DNA: TGTGCCAGCAGCTCCGACGGACTAGTGGGGTACAATGAGCAGTTCTTC. J is TRBJ2-1 and V is TRBV7-3; 7 nucleotides line up with TRBD2. Germline values: CDR1 SGHTA, CDR2 FQGTGA. The CDR3 is made up of 16 amino acids. Losses at the gene ends were 4 bases for V and 4 bases for J; bases not matched to a gene: 10.

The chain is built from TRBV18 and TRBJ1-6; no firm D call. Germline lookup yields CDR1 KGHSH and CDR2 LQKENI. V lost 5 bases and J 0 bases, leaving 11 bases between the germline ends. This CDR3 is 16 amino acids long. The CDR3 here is CASSATVISYNSPLHF. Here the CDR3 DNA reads TGTGCCAGCTCAGCCACAGTAATCTCCTATAATTCACCCCTCCACTTT.

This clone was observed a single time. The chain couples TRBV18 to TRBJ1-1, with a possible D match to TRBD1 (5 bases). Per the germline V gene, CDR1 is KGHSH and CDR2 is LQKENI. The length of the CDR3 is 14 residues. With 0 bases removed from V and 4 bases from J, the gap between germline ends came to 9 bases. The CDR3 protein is CASSPPRGSTEAFF. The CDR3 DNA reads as TGTGCCAGCTCACCACCGAGGGGTTCCACTGAAGCTTTCTTT.

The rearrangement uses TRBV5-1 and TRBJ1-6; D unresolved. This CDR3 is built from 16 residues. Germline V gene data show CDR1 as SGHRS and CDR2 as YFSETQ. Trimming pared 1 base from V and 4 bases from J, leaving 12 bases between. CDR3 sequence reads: CASSLTGELYNSPLHF. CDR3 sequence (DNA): TGCGCCAGCAGCTTGACCGGGGAACTTTATAATTCACCCCTCCACTTT.

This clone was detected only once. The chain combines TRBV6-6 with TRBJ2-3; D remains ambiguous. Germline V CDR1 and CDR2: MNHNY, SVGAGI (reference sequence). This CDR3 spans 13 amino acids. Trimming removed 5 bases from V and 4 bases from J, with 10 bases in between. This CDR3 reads CASSGPRADTQYF. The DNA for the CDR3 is TGTGCCAGCAGTGGGCCTCGGGCAGATACGCAGTATTTT.

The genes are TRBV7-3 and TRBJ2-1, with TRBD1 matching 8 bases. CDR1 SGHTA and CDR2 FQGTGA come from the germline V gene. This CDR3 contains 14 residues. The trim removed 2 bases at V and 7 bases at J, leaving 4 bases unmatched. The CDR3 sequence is CASSLQGAGNEQFF. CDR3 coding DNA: TGTGCCAGCAGCTTACAGGGGGCTGGGAATGAGCAGTTCTTC.

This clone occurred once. As DNA, the CDR3 is TGTGCCAGCAGCGACCCGAGGGGTTACTCTGGAAACACCATATATTTT. Its translation: CASSDPRGYSGNTIYF. The chain links TRBV13 to TRBJ1-3, with D possibly TRBD1 on 5 matching bases. Trimming shortened V by 5 bases and J by 0 bases, and 14 bases separated the two germline ends. Per the germline V gene, CDR1 is PRHDT and CDR2 is FYEKMQ (reference sequence). There are 16 residues in the CDR3.

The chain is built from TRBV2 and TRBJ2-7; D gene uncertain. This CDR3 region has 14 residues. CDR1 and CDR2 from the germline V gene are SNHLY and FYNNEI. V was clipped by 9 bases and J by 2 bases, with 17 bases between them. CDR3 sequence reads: CASVTDLAAYEQYF. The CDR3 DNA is TGTGCCAGTGTGACCGACTTGGCCGCCTACGAGCAGTACTTC.